This entry concerns a single TCR beta chain. Random hexamers were used to reverse transcribe the RNA input (0.5 to 1 ug). TCRdb independently ran MiXCR on the immunoSEQ multiplex PCR reads; one entry per CDR3 protein. The sample gives some 160,000 distinct CDR3 sequences, around 95% of which show up once; roughly 0.084% is in the top ten. TEMRA cells were FACS-enriched and CD8+ and CD4+ T cells negatively isolated. The sample comes from a study of CD8 T cells in Susac syndrome. The CDR3 length is 12 residues. V gave up 7 bases and J gave up 12 bases, with 19 bases separating them. Germline CDR1 is MNHEY and CDR2 is SMNVEV (reference sequence).

Sequencing input: CD4+ T cells from PBMCs. The V and J genes are TRBV27 and TRBJ2-7; tentatively, D is TRBD1 or TRBD2 (5 bases each). The clonotype originates from a human donor with Susac syndrome. The CDR3 sequence: CASKSGTRDPYF. CDR3 coding DNA: TGTGCCAGCAAATCCGGGACCCGCGATCCGTACTTC.